Presented here are 14 T cell receptor beta chains from one specimen sequenced in a study of blood T cell repertoires in COVID-19 (dated by TCRdb to the early 2020s). Libraries were made using the immunoSEQ multiplex PCR assay. TCRdb retrieved this table from immuneACCESS and kept in-frame rearrangements only. Not all clones are present; in checked studies, unresolved V genes account for under half, and no reason is known for the remainder. This sample holds over 150,000 clones; roughly 94% were observed only once. Roughly 0.76% of the sample goes to the ten largest clones. What was sequenced was peripheral blood. The receptor source for this set is a man aged 30-40 years with COVID-19, enrolled during active disease.

The chain employs TRBV6-5 and TRBJ2-3, with a possible D match to TRBD2 (6 bases). The CDR3 is 16 residues long. Looked up from germline, CDR1 is MNHEY and CDR2 is SVGAGI. V lost 0 bases and J lost 2, with 12 bases in between. The CDR3 reads CASSYSRGYSTDTQYF. The CDR3 region has the DNA TGTGCCAGCAGTTACTCCCGGGGGTACTCCACAGATACGCAGTATTTT.

The chain links TRBV2 to TRBJ2-1; 9 positions match TRBD2. The germline V gene encodes CDR1 SNHLY and CDR2 FYNNEI. The CDR3 contains 17 residues. The ends lost 3 bases at V and 6 bases at J; junction bases unmatched: 12. The CDR3 sequence is CASSDGGSGGRLNEQFF. DNA for the CDR3: TGTGCCAGCAGTGATGGAGGTAGCGGGGGTAGGCTCAATGAGCAGTTCTTC.

The chain combines TRBV19 with TRBJ1-5; D might be TRBD1 (5 bases). Trimming shortened V by 7 bases and J by 0 bases, and 10 bases separated the two germline ends. Germline V gene data show CDR1 as LNHDA and CDR2 as SQIVND (reference sequence). CDR3 length equals 14 residues. Here the CDR3 DNA reads TGTGCCAGTACTCCGGGGGGTAGCAATCAGCCCCAGCATTTT. Translation gives CASTPGGSNQPQHF. Supplemented by reference TRBV19 and TRBJ1-5, the full variable domain reads DGGITQSPKYLFRKEGQNVTLSCEQNLNHDAMYWYRQDPGQGLRLIYYSQIVNDFQKGDIAEGYSVSREKKESFPLTVTSAQKNPTAFYLCASTPGGSNQPQHFGDGTRLSIL.

This clone was recorded only once. V usage is TRBV10-1 and J usage is TRBJ1-1; weak D call: TRBD1 (5 bases). The germline CDR1 and CDR2 sequences are WNHNN and SYGVQD (reference sequence). The CDR3 spans 15 residues. The germline V and J ends were trimmed by 3 bases and 4 bases, with 15 bases remaining between them. CDR3 nucleotides: TGCGCCAGCAGTGACTCGGGAGGGGAAGGCACTGAAGCTTTCTTT. Residues: CASSDSGGEGTEAFF.

The rearrangement joins TRBV6-5 to TRBJ1-2; D remains unclear. This CDR3 has 12 amino acids. Between the trimmed V and J ends, which lost 8 bases and 8 bases, there was a span of 15 bases. CDR1 is MNHEY and CDR2 is SVGAGI in the germline V gene. CDR3 region: CASRSQFSGYTF. The CDR3 DNA reads TGTGCCAGCCGTTCCCAGTTTTCAGGCTACACCTTC.

This chain connects TRBV7-9 to TRBJ2-7; D is possibly TRBD2 (6 bases). V was cut by 5 bases and J by 7 bases, with 12 bases left in between. This CDR3 is 12 amino acids long. Germline V CDR1 and CDR2: SEHNR, FQNEAQ (reference sequence). Written as DNA, the CDR3 is TGTGCCAGCAGCCGTGCCCGGGAGGAGCAGTACTTC. Translation gives CASSRAREEQYF.

This chain links TRBV6-5 with TRBJ1-1; 7 nucleotides line up with TRBD1. Losses at the gene ends were 0 bases for V and 6 bases for J; bases not matched to a gene: 7. Germline V CDR1 and CDR2: MNHEY, SVGAGI. The CDR3 spans 15 residues. The CDR3 sequence: CASSYSTQGESEAFF. In DNA form, the CDR3 reads TGTGCCAGCAGTTACTCAACCCAGGGGGAATCTGAAGCTTTCTTT.

Concerning this clone itself: Its ends do not fully match the called genes, so a read error is possible. The CDR3 spells CSARTGGQLVF. DNA of the CDR3: TGCAGTGCTAGAACGGGGGGGCAGCTCGTCTTC. The J gene is TRBJ2-1, the V gene TRBV20-1, with 8 bases identical to TRBD2. This CDR3 region has 11 residues. The germline V gene has CDR1 DFQATT and CDR2 SNEGSKA (reference sequence).

The gene calls are TRBV7-9 and TRBJ2-6, with 9 bases identical to TRBD2. V shed 6 bases, J shed 0 bases, and the junction held 12 bases outside the gene matches. CDR1 SEHNR and CDR2 FQNEAQ come from the germline V gene (reference sequence). The CDR3 is 19 residues long. The CDR3 DNA reads TGTGCCAGCAGACCCGATTGGACTAGCGTTTACTCTGGGGCCAACGTCCTGACTTTC. Its protein is CASRPDWTSVYSGANVLTF.

V is TRBV6-2 or TRBV6-3 and J is TRBJ2-1, with TRBD1 matching 8 bases. The CDR3 is made up of 15 amino acids. Germline loops: CDR1 MNHEY, CDR2 SVGEGT. V trimming: 4 bases; J trimming: 4 bases; junction bases outside the gene matches: 6. CDR3 residues: CASSFTTGGYNEQFF. CDR3 bases: TGTGCCAGCAGTTTCACAACAGGGGGATACAATGAGCAGTTCTTC.

The rearrangement uses TRBV27 and TRBJ1-2; tentatively, D is TRBD1 (5 bases). The CDR3 length is 14 residues. V was clipped by 2 bases and J by 6 bases, with 13 bases between them. Germline CDR1 reads MNHEY; CDR2 reads SMNVEV (reference sequence). As DNA, the CDR3 is TGTGCCAGCAGTTTACGCGCGCAGGGCCATGGCTACACCTTC. As protein: CASSLRAQGHGYTF.

The V call is TRBV3-1 (or the pseudogene TRBV3-2), the J call TRBJ2-3, with a tentative D call TRBD1 (6 bases). The CDR3 is made up of 14 amino acids. CDR1 is LGHDT, CDR2 YNNKEL, per germline (reference sequence). V was shortened by 4 bases and J by 2 bases, with 10 bases between the two germline ends. The CDR3 is CASSRLGATDTQYF. CDR3 DNA: TGTGCCAGCAGCCGGCTGGGGGCCACAGATACGCAGTATTTT.

This clone turned up a few times. This sequence joins TRBV5-6 and TRBJ2-7; D unclear. The V end was cut by 3 bases, the J end by 0 bases, with 4 bases between. The CDR3 covers 12 residues. Germline-derived CDR1 and CDR2 are SGHDT and YYEEEE. The CDR3: CASSSYSYEQYF. The CDR3 coding sequence is TGTGCCAGCAGCTCCTACTCCTACGAGCAGTACTTC. Full variable domain (rest looked up from reference TRBV5-6 and TRBJ2-7): DAGVTQSPTHLIKTRGQQVTLRCSPKSGHDTVSWYQQALGQGPQFIFQYYEEEERQRGNFPDRFSGHQFPNYSSELNVNALLLGDSALYLCASSSYSYEQYFGPGTRLTVT.

This chain uses TRBV27 with TRBJ1-4; 7 positions match TRBD1. Trimming removed 5 bases from V and 6 bases from J; junction bases left unmatched: 6. The germline V gene has CDR1 MNHEY and CDR2 SMNVEV (reference sequence). The CDR3 is 14 amino acids. CDR3 coding DNA: TGTGCCAGCAGTACACGGACAGGTCATGAAAAACTGTTTTTT. It encodes CASSTRTGHEKLFF.